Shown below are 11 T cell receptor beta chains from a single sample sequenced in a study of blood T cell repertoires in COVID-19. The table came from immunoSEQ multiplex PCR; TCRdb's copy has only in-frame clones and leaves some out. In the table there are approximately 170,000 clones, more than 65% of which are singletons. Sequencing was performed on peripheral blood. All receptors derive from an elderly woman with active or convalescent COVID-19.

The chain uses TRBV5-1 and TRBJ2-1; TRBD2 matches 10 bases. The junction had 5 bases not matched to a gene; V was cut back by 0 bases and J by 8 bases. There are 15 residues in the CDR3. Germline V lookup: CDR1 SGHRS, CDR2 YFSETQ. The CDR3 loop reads CASSLGPSGSYEQFF. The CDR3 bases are TGCGCCAGCAGCTTGGGTCCTAGCGGGAGCTATGAGCAGTTCTTC.

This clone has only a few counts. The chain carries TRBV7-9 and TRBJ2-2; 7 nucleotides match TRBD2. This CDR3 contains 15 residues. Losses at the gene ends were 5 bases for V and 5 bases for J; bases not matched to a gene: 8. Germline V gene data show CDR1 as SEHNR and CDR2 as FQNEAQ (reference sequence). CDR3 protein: CASSLTRGGTGELFF. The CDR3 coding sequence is TGTGCCAGCAGCCTTACGAGGGGAGGGACCGGGGAGCTGTTTTTT.

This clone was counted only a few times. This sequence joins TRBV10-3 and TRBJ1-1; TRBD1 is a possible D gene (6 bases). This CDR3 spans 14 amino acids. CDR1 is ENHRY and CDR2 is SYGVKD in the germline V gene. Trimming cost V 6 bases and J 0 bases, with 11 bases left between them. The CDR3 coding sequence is TGTGCCATCAGCCTCGGACAGTTGAACACTGAAGCTTTCTTT. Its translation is CAISLGQLNTEAFF.

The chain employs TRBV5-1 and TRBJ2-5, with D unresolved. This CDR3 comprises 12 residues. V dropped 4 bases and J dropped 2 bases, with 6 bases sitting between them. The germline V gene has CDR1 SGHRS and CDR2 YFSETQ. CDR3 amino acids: CASSIQQETQYF. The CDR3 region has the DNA TGCGCCAGCAGCATACAACAAGAGACCCAGTACTTC.

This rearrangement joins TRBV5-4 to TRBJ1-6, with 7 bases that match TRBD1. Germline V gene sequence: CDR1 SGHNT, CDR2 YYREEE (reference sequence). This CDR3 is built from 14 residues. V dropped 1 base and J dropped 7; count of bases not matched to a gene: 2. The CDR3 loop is CASSLSGGNSPLHF. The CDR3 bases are TGTGCCAGCAGCTTGTCAGGGGGAAATTCACCCCTCCACTTT.

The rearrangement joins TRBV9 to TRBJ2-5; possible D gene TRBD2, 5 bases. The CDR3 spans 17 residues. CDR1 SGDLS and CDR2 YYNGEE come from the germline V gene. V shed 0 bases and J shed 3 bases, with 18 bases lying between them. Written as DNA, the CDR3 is TGTGCCAGCAGCGTAGGACTGAGGGAGCGATTGGAAGAGACCCAGTACTTC. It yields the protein CASSVGLRERLEETQYF. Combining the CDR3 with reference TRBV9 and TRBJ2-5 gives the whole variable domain DSGVTQTPKHLITATGQRVTLRCSPRSGDLSVYWYQQSLDQGLQFLIQYYNGEERAKGNILERFSAQQFPDLHSELNLSSLELGDSALYFCASSVGLRERLEETQYFGPGTRLLVL.

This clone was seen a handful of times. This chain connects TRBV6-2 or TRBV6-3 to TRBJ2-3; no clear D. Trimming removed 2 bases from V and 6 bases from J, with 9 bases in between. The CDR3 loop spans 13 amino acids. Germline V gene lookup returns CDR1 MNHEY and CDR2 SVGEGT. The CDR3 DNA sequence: TGTGCCAGCAGTTACACTTCCCCCGATACGCAGTATTTT. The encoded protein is CASSYTSPDTQYF.

In DNA form, the CDR3 reads TGTGCCAGCTCTTCCCGGGTCCAGGAAAAACTGTTTTTT. As protein: CASSSRVQEKLFF. The rearrangement uses TRBV18 and TRBJ1-4; no definite D call. The CDR3 loop spans 13 amino acids. In germline, CDR1 is KGHSH, CDR2 LQKENI. The V end was cut by 6 bases, the J end by 8 bases, with 13 bases between. Supplemented by reference TRBV18 and TRBJ1-4, the full variable domain reads NAGVMQNPRHLVRRRGQEARLRCSPMKGHSHVYWYRQLPEEGLKFMVYLQKENIIDESGMPKERFSAEFPKEGPSILRIQQVVRGDSAAYFCASSSRVQEKLFFGSGTQLSVL.

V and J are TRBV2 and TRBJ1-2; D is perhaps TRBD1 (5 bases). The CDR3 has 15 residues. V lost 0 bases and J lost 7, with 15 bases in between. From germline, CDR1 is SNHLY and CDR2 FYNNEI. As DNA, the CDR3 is TGTGCCAGCAGTGAAGCGACGCAGGGTCTGGGTGGCTACACCTTC. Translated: CASSEATQGLGGYTF.

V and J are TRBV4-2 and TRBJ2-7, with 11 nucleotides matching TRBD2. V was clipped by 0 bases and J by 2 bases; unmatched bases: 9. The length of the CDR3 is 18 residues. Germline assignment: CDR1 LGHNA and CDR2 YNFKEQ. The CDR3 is CASSQELAGATWAYEQYF. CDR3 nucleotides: TGTGCCAGCAGCCAAGAACTAGCGGGGGCGACCTGGGCCTACGAGCAGTACTTC.

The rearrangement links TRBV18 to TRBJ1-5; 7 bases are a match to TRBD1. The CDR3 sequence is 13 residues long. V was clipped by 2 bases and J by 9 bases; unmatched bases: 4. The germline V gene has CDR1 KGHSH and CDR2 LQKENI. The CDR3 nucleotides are TGTGCCAGCTCACCAGGACAGGACATGCCCCAGCATTTT. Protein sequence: CASSPGQDMPQHF.